The sequence of this T cell receptor (beta chain) was determined in a study of blood T cell repertoires in COVID-19. Germline lookup yields CDR1 MNHEY and CDR2 SVGAGI. This CDR3 comprises 15 residues. The V end was cut by 6 bases, the J end by 4 bases, with 16 bases between. Some clones are missing from TCRdb's copy, which holds only in-frame ones; the method was immunoSEQ multiplex PCR. The sample has fewer than 250,000 clones; 83% are singletons. Source material: peripheral blood. This TCR came from a middle-aged woman with active or convalescent COVID-19. J is TRBJ1-3 and V is TRBV6-5; a weak D match, TRBD1 (6 bases). CDR3 coding DNA: TGTGCCAGCAGATCCCCAGGGGCGGTCGGAAACACCATATATTTT. Encoded protein: CASRSPGAVGNTIYF.